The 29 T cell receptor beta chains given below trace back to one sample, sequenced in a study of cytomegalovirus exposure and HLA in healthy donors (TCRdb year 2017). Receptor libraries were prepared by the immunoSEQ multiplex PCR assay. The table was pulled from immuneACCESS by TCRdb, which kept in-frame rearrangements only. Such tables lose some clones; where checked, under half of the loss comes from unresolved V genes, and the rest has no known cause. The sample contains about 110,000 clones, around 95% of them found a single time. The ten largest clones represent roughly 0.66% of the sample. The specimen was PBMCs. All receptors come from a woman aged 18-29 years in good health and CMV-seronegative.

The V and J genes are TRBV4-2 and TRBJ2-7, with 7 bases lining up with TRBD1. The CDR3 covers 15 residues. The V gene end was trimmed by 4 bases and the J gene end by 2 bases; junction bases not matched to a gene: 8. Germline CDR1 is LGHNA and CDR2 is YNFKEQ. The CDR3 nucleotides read TGTGCCAGCAGCCCACTAAGGGGGCTCGCCTACGAGCAGTACTTC. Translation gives CASSPLRGLAYEQYF.

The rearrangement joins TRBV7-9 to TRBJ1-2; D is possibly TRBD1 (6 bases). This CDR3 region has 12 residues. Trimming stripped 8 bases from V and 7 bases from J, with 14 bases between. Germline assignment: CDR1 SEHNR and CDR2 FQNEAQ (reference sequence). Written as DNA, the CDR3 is TGTGCCAGCGATATGGGGGCTGCTGGCTACACCTTC. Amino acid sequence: CASDMGAAGYTF.

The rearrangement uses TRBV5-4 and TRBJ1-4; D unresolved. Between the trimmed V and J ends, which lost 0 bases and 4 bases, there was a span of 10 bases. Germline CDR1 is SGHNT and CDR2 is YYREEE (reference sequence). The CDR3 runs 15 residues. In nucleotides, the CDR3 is TGTGCCAGCAGCTTGGTTGAAGCGAGTAATGAAAAACTGTTTTTT. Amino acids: CASSLVEASNEKLFF.

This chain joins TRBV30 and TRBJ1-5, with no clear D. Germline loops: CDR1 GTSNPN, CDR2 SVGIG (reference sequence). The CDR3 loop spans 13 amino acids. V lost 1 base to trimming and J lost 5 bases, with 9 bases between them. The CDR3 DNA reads TGTGCCTGGAGTGAAACGAGGGATCAGCCCCAGCATTTT. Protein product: CAWSETRDQPQHF.

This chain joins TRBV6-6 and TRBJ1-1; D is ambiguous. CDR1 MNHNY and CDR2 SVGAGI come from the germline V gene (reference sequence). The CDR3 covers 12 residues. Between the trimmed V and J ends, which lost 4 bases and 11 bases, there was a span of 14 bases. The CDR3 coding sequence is TGTGCCAGCAGTTCCCAGACTGGGTGGGCTTTCTTT. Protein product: CASSSQTGWAFF.

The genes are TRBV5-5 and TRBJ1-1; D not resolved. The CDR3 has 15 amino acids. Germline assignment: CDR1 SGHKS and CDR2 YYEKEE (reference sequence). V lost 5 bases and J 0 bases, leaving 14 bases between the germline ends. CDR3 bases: TGTGCCAGCAGTCTTCCGAGGGCGATGAACACTGAAGCTTTCTTT. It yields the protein CASSLPRAMNTEAFF.

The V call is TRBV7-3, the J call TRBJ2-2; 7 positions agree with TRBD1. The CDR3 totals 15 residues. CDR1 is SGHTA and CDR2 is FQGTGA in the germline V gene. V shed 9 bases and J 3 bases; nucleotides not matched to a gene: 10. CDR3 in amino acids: CARSRQGAHTGELFF. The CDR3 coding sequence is TGTGCCAGATCCCGACAGGGTGCCCACACCGGGGAGCTGTTTTTT.

CDR3 bases: TGCGCCAGCAGCTTGGCCGTACGTACTAGCGGGGGGGAAAAAGAGACCCAGTACTTC. This sequence encodes CASSLAVRTSGGEKETQYF. V gene TRBV5-1 combines with J gene TRBJ2-5, with 13 bases lining up with TRBD2. The CDR3 is made up of 19 amino acids. CDR1 and CDR2 from the germline V gene are SGHRS and YFSETQ. Trimming at V came to 0 bases and at J to 3 bases, leaving 11 bases not matched to a gene.

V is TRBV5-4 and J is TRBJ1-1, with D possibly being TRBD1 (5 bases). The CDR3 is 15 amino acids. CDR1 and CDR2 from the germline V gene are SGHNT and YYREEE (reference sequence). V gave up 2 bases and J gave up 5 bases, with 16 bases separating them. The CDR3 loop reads CASSFVYTGGTEAFF. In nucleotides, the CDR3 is TGTGCCAGCAGCTTCGTTTACACCGGGGGGACTGAAGCTTTCTTT. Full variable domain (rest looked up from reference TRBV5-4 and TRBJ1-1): ETGVTQSPTHLIKTRGQQVTLRCSSQSGHNTVSWYQQALGQGPQFIFQYYREEENGRGNFPPRFSGLQFPNYSSELNVNALELDDSALYLCASSFVYTGGTEAFFGQGTRLTVV.

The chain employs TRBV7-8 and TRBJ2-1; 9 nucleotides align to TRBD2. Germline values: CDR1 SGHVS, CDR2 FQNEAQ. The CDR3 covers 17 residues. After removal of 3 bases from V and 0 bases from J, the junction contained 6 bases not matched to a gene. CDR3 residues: CASSLGGGGSSYNEQFF. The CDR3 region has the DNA TGTGCCAGCAGCTTGGGCGGGGGGGGGAGCTCCTACAATGAGCAGTTCTTC.

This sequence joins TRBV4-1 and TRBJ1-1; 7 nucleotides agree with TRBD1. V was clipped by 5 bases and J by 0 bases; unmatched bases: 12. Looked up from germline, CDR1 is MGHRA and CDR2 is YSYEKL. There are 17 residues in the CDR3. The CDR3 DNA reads TGCGCCAGCAGCTCTATACTAGGGGGCCTGATGAACACTGAAGCTTTCTTT. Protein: CASSSILGGLMNTEAFF.

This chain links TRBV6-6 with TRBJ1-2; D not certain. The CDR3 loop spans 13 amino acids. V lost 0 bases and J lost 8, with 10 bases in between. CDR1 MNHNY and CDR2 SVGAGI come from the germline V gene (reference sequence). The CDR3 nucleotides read TGTGCCAGCAGTTACTCGAGGGAAGGGGGCTACACCTTC. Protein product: CASSYSREGGYTF.

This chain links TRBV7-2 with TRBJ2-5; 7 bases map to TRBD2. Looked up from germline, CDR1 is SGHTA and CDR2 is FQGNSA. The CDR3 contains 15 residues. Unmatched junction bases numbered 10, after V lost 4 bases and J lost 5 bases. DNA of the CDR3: TGTGCCAGCAGCTCCTCAGCGGGGCAGCGGGAGACCCAGTACTTC. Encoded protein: CASSSSAGQRETQYF.

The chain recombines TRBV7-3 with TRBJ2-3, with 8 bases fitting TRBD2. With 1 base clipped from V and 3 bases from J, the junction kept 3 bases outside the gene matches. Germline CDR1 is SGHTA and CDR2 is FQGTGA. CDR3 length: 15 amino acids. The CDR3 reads CASSLNQRGTDTQYF. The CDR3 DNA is TGTGCCAGCAGCTTAAACCAGCGGGGGACAGATACGCAGTATTTT.

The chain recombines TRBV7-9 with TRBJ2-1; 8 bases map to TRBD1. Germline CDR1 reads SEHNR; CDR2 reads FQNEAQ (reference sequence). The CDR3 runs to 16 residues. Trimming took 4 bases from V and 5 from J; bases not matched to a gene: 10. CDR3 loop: CASSSSGRGRDNEQFF. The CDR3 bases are TGTGCCAGCAGCTCCTCCGGCAGGGGGCGCGACAATGAGCAGTTCTTC.

This CDR3 is CASRRDSYNEQFF. The CDR3 DNA sequence: TGTGCCAGCAGGCGGGACAGTTACAATGAGCAGTTCTTC. This chain uses TRBV6-1 with TRBJ2-1, with D perhaps TRBD1 (7 bases). This CDR3 is 13 amino acids long. Germline loops: CDR1 MNHNS, CDR2 SASEGT. The V and J ends lost 6 bases and 4 bases respectively, with 10 bases between them.

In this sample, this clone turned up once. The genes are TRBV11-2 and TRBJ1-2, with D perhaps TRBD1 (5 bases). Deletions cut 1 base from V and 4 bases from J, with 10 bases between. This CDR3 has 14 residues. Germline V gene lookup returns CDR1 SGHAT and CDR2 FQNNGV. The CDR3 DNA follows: TGTGCCAGCAGCTTAGGGCAGGGTCCCTATGGCTACACCTTC. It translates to CASSLGQGPYGYTF.

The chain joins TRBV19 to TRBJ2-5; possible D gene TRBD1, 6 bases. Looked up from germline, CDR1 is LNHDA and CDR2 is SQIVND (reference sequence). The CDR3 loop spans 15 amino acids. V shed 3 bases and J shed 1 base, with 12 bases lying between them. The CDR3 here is CASSITGLLQETQYF. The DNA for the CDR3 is TGTGCCAGTAGTATCACAGGGCTCCTCCAAGAGACCCAGTACTTC.

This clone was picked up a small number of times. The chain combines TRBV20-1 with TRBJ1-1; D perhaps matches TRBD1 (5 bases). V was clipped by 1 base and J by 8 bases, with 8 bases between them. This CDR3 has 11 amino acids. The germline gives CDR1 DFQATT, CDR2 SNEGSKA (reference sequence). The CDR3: CSARVGGEAFF. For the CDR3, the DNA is TGCAGTGCTAGAGTGGGGGGGGAAGCTTTCTTT.

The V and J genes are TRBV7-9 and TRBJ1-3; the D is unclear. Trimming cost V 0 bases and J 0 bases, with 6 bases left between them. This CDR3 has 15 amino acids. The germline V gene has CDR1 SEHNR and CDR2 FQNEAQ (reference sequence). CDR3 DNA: TGTGCCAGCAGCTTAGCACAGAGCTCTGGAAACACCATATATTTT. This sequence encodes CASSLAQSSGNTIYF.

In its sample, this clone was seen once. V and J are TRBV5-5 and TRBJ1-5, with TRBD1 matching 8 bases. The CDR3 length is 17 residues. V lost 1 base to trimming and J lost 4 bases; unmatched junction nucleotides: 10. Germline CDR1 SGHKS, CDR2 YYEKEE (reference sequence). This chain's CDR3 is CASSLMGGRQGNQPQHF. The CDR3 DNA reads TGTGCCAGCAGCTTGATGGGTGGACGACAGGGGAATCAGCCCCAGCATTTT.

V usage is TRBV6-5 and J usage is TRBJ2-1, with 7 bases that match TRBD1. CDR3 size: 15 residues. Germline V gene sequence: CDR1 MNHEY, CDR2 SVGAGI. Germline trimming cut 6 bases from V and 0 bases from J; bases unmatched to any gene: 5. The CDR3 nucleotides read TGTGCCAGCAGCTCAGGGGGTAGCTCCTACAATGAGCAGTTCTTC. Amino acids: CASSSGGSSYNEQFF.

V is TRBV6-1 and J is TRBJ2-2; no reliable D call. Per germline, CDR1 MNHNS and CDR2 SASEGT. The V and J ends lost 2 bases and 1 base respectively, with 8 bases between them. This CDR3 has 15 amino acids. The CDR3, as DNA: TGTGCCAGCAGTGAAATGAGAGGGAACACCGGGGAGCTGTTTTTT. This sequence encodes CASSEMRGNTGELFF.

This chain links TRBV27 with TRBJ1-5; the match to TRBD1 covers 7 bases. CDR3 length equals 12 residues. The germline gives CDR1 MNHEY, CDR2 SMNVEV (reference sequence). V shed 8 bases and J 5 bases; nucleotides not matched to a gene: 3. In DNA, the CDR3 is TGTGCCAGCCCCAGGGGGGATCAGCCCCAGCATTTT. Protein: CASPRGDQPQHF.

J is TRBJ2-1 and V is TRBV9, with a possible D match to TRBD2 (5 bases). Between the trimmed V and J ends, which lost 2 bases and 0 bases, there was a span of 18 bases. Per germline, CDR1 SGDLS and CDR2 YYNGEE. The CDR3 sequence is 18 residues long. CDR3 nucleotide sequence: TGTGCCAGCAGCGTCCTAGGCTTCGGCGGGTACTCCTACAATGAGCAGTTCTTC. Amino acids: CASSVLGFGGYSYNEQFF.

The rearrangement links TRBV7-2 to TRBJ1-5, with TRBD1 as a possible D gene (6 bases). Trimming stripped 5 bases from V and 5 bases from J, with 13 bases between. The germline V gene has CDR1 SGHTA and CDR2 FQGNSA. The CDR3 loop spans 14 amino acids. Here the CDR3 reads CASSQQGGDQPQHF. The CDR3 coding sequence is TGTGCCAGCAGCCAACAGGGAGGGGATCAGCCCCAGCATTTT.

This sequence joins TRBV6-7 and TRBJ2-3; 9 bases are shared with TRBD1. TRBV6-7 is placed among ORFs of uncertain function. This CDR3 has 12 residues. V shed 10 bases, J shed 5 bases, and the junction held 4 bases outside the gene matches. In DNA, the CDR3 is TGTGCCATAAGACAGGGGGTAGATACGCAGTATTTT. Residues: CAIRQGVDTQYF.

CDR3 amino acids: CASRGQGAATNEKLFF. CDR3 nucleotide sequence: TGTGCCAGCAGGGGACAGGGGGCTGCGACTAATGAAAAACTGTTTTTT. The chain combines TRBV27 with TRBJ1-4, with 12 bases identical to TRBD1. Germline CDR1 reads MNHEY; CDR2 reads SMNVEV (reference sequence). Trimming removed 6 bases from V and 2 bases from J; junction bases left unmatched: 4. The CDR3 is made up of 16 amino acids.

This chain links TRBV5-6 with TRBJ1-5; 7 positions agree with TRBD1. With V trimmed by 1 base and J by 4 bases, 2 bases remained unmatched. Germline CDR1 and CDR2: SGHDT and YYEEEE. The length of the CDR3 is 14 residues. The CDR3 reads CASSLLTGNQPQHF. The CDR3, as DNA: TGTGCCAGCAGCTTGTTGACAGGGAATCAGCCCCAGCATTTT.